This TCR beta chain was found in a study of T cells after yellow fever vaccination. TCRdb independently ran MiXCR on the 5' RACE reads; one entry per CDR3 protein. The sample lists a few hundred thousand distinct CDR3 sequences; roughly 4% were seen once. In regard to this clonotype: Its cognate antigen is unknown.

Study-wide results and limits: Boosting was followed by the reappearance of most primary-vaccination clones (about 97% CD4, around 90% CD8).

This TCR came from a man aged 18 to 29 who received the YFV17D yellow fever vaccine. The sequences come from PBMCs, collected 5 days after the yellow fever booster vaccination.

The CDR3 sequence: CASSRGRDTQYF. As DNA, the CDR3 is TGTGCCAGCAGCCGAGGGAGAGATACGCAGTATTTT. The chain carries TRBV7-9 and TRBJ2-3, with a tentative D call TRBD2 (5 bases). V lost 5 bases, J lost 5 bases, and 8 bases lay in between. Per the germline V gene, CDR1 is SEHNR and CDR2 is FQNEAQ (reference sequence). The CDR3 loop spans 12 amino acids.